The sample holds a few counts of the clone carrying this T cell receptor (beta chain). The antigen is unknown. The sample originates from a study of post-analysis software for immune sequencing data. As for the study in general: Progressive-relapsing, secondary progressive and relapsing-remitting multiple sclerosis were among the disease courses included. Study findings and constraints: Significantly lower normalized Chao1 diversity was seen in multiple sclerosis patients than in controls. Roughly 5 TRBV segments, TRBV5-6, TRBV5-1 and TRBV20-1 among them, were found more frequent in patients than controls.

V was pared by 3 bases and J by 9 bases, with 8 bases of the junction left unmatched. Germline V lookup: CDR1 SQVTM, CDR2 ANQGSEA. This CDR3 is built from 13 residues. Presence of unique molecular identifiers characterized the TCR beta cDNA libraries. cDNA molecules numbering about half a million came from approximately 0.91 to 9.4 million T cells. MiXCR was run by TCRdb on the PCR reads, yielding one entry per CDR3 protein. The sample has around 400,000 distinct CDR3 sequences, approximately 39% seen once. The chain has TRBV29-1 and TRBJ2-1, with 7 positions matching TRBD1. The sample consisted of blood. The sequence came from a girl aged 2 to 9 with multiple sclerosis. The CDR3: CSVDPRQGFEQFF. The DNA of the CDR3 is TGCAGCGTTGACCCTAGACAGGGCTTTGAGCAGTTCTTC.